The present T cell receptor (beta chain) was sequenced within a study of patients and donors after allogeneic stem cell transplantation. TCRdb re-derived calls from the RT-PCR reads in MiXCR, one entry per CDR3 protein. This sample carries around 200,000 distinct CDR3 sequences, roughly two fifths of them seen once, and the ten largest clones take 11%. Germline V gene lookup returns CDR1 SGHTA and CDR2 FQGNSA. V lost 2 bases to trimming and J lost 4 bases; unmatched junction nucleotides: 2. This CDR3 spans 15 amino acids. This TCR was sampled from a human donor who was either an allogeneic HSCT recipient or a stem cell or donor lymphocyte infusion donor (not recorded which). It is not recorded whose cells these are; they may come from a transplant donor. The J gene is TRBJ1-4, the V gene TRBV7-2; 9 bases are shared with TRBD1. The material sequenced was blood, either unsorted or a sorted T cell fraction (not recorded which). The CDR3 DNA follows: TGTGCCAGCAGCTTACGGACAGGGGTTAATGAAAAACTGTTTTTT. It translates to CASSLRTGVNEKLFF.